The 12 T cell receptor beta chains below all came from one sample that was sequenced in a study of neoadjuvant anti-PD-1 for oral cavity cancer. The protocol was immunoSEQ multiplex PCR, while the TCRdb copy is restricted to in-frame clones and leaves out a portion. The sample has tens of thousands of clones, about 36% seen once; the top ten hold roughly 15%. This sample's time point: after neoadjuvant nivolumab, at surgical resection. Source: tumor tissue, taken after nivolumab (anti-PD-1) treatment. The source is a person aged 40 to 85 with oral cavity squamous cell carcinoma.

The V gene is TRBV4-1, the J gene TRBJ2-6, with TRBD1 matching 9 bases. Germline CDR1 reads MGHRA; CDR2 reads YSYEKL. V gave up 6 bases and J gave up 0 bases; unmatched junction bases: 12. This CDR3 comprises 19 residues. CDR3 in DNA: TGCGCCAGCAGTCGCACTCGGACAGGGGAATTCTCTGGGGCCAACGTCCTGACTTTC. Protein: CASSRTRTGEFSGANVLTF.

This clone is deemed medium-sized. V and J are TRBV7-9 and TRBJ1-2, with a weak D call TRBD1 (6 bases). This CDR3 region has 13 residues. V was trimmed by 1 base and J by 6 bases, leaving 9 bases between them. Germline V gives CDR1 SEHNR, CDR2 FQNEAQ (reference sequence). The CDR3 spells CASSLVRGHGYTF. The CDR3 DNA is TGTGCCAGCAGCTTAGTCAGGGGACATGGCTACACCTTC.

The chain recombines TRBV18 with TRBJ2-5; D is ambiguous. CDR3 length: 14 residues. The germline V gene encodes CDR1 KGHSH and CDR2 LQKENI. Deletions cut 3 bases from V and 5 bases from J, with 13 bases between. The CDR3 sequence: CASSPPDPRETQYF. The DNA for the CDR3 is TGTGCCAGCTCACCCCCGGACCCCCGGGAGACCCAGTACTTC.

This clone was detected only a few times. The chain employs TRBV28 and TRBJ2-2, with D tentatively TRBD1 (6 bases). Deletions cut 2 bases from V and 1 base from J, with 14 bases between. There are 17 residues in the CDR3. Germline V gene sequence: CDR1 MDHEN, CDR2 SYDVKM. The CDR3 loop reads CASSLGVGQRNTGELFF. Written as DNA, the CDR3 is TGTGCCAGCAGTTTAGGGGTAGGACAGAGGAACACCGGGGAGCTGTTTTTT.

This sequence joins TRBV9 and TRBJ1-1; D remains ambiguous. V dropped 1 base and J dropped 5 bases, with 12 bases sitting between them. Germline V gene sequence: CDR1 SGDLS, CDR2 YYNGEE. The CDR3 sequence is 14 residues long. The CDR3 DNA is TGTGCCAGCAGCGTATTGCCCTCGGAAACTGAAGCTTTCTTT. It is translated as CASSVLPSETEAFF.

This chain connects TRBV29-1 to TRBJ2-7, with D perhaps TRBD1 (6 bases). Germline V gene sequence: CDR1 SQVTM, CDR2 ANQGSEA. V lost 3 bases and J lost 0, with 9 bases in between. The CDR3 runs 13 residues. CDR3 loop: CSVEDSNSYEQYF. CDR3 bases: TGCAGCGTTGAGGACAGTAACTCCTACGAGCAGTACTTC.

In this sample, this clone turned up many times. V usage is TRBV10-2 and J usage is TRBJ2-7; the D call may be TRBD1 or TRBD2 (6 bases each). In germline, CDR1 is WSHSY, CDR2 SAAADI. This CDR3 region has 14 residues. With 4 bases removed from V and 0 bases from J, the gap between germline ends came to 10 bases. CDR3 sequence reads: CASSVTGASYEQYF. The CDR3 DNA follows: TGCGCCAGCAGTGTGACGGGGGCCTCCTACGAGCAGTACTTC.

In its sample, this clone was seen a few times. The chain combines TRBV19 with TRBJ1-2; TRBD1 aligns across 7 bases. V dropped 6 bases and J dropped 6; count of bases not matched to a gene: 7. Germline CDR1 and CDR2: LNHDA and SQIVND (reference sequence). CDR3 length: 13 amino acids. The DNA of the CDR3 is TGTGCCAGTAGGGCACAGGGGTTCGATGGCTACACCTTC. It encodes CASRAQGFDGYTF.

On this clone: At the DNA level, this CDR3 is encoded by other sequences in the same sample as well. The chain has TRBV11-3 and TRBJ2-2; D not certain. Germline-derived CDR1 and CDR2 are SGHNT and YENEEA. V dropped 3 bases and J dropped 1 base, with 9 bases sitting between them. This CDR3 spans 15 amino acids. DNA for the CDR3: TGTGCCAGCAGCTTCGGAGACGGGAACACCGGGGAGCTGTTTTTT. The encoded protein is CASSFGDGNTGELFF.

This clone appeared many times. V and J are TRBV2 and TRBJ2-5; D remains unclear. Germline V lookup: CDR1 SNHLY, CDR2 FYNNEI. Trimming took 9 bases from V and 8 from J, leaving 22 bases between them. This CDR3 region has 14 residues. DNA of the CDR3: TGTGCCAGTGAGGTTGGAGACCGGGTGGGTACCCAGTACTTC. It specifies CASEVGDRVGTQYF.

This clone was seen a few times. The chain is built from TRBV9 and TRBJ2-7; D gene unclear. CDR3 size: 13 residues. Trimming cost V 2 bases and J 3 bases, with 9 bases left between them. CDR1 is SGDLS, CDR2 YYNGEE, per germline. CDR3 protein: CASSVADFYEQYF. CDR3 in DNA: TGTGCCAGCAGCGTGGCAGACTTCTACGAGCAGTACTTC. Filled out from reference TRBV9 and TRBJ2-7, the complete variable domain reads DSGVTQTPKHLITATGQRVTLRCSPRSGDLSVYWYQQSLDQGLQFLIQYYNGEERAKGNILERFSAQQFPDLHSELNLSSLELGDSALYFCASSVADFYEQYFGPGTRLTVT.

The chain recombines TRBV18 with TRBJ2-7; D not certain. The CDR3 totals 15 residues. The V and J ends lost 0 bases and 4 bases respectively, with 13 bases between them. Germline V CDR1 and CDR2: KGHSH, LQKENI. The CDR3 sequence is CASSPPSGSGYEQYF. CDR3 bases: TGTGCCAGCTCACCACCGTCGGGTAGTGGATACGAGCAGTACTTC. Combining the CDR3 with reference TRBV18 and TRBJ2-7 gives the whole variable domain NAGVMQNPRHLVRRRGQEARLRCSPMKGHSHVYWYRQLPEEGLKFMVYLQKENIIDESGMPKERFSAEFPKEGPSILRIQQVVRGDSAAYFCASSPPSGSGYEQYFGPGTRLTVT.